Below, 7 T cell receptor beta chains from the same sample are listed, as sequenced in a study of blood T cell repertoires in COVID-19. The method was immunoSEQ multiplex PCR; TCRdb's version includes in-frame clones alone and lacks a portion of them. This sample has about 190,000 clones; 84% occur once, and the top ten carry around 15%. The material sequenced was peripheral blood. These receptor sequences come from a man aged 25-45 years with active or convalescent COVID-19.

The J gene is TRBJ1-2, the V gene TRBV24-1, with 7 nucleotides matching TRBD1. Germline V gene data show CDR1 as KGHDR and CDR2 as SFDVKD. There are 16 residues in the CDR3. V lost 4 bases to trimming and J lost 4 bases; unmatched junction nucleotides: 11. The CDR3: CATSDAGQAVSYGYTF. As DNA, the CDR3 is TGTGCCACCAGTGACGCCGGACAGGCGGTGAGCTATGGCTACACCTTC.

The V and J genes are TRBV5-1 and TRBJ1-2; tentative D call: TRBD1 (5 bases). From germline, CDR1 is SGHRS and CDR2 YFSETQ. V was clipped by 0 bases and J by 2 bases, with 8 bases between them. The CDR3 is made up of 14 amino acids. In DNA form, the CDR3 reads TGCGCCAGCAGCTTGGAAGCAGGGAACTATGGCTACACCTTC. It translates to CASSLEAGNYGYTF.

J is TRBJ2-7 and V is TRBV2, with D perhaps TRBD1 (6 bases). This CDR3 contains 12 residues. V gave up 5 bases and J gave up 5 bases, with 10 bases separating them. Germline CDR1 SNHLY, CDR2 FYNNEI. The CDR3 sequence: CASSIDRNEQYF. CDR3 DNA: TGTGCCAGCAGTATAGACAGGAACGAGCAGTACTTC. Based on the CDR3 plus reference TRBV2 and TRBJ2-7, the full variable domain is EPEVTQTPSHQVTQMGQEVILRCVPISNHLYFYWYRQILGQKVEFLVSFYNNEISEKSEIFDDQFSVERPDGSNFTLKIRSTKLEDSAMYFCASSIDRNEQYFGPGTRLTVT.

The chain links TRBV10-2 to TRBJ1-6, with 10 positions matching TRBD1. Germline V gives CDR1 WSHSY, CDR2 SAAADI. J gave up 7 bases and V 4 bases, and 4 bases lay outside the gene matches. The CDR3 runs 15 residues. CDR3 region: CASSAGTGENSPLHF. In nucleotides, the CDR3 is TGCGCCAGCAGTGCAGGGACAGGGGAAAATTCACCCCTCCACTTT.

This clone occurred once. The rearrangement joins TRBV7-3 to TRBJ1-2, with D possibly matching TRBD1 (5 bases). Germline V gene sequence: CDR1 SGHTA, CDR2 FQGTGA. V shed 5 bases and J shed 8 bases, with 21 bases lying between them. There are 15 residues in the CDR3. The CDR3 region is CASSPPGGPTGGYTF. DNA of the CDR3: TGTGCCAGCAGCCCCCCCGGGGGACCCACCGGAGGCTACACCTTC.

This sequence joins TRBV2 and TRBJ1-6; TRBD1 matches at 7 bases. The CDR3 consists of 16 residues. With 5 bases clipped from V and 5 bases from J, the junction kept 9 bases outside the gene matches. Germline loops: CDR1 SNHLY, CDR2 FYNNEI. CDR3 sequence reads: CASSNKGADDNSPLHF. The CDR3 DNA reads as TGTGCCAGCAGTAATAAGGGGGCTGATGATAATTCACCCCTCCACTTT.

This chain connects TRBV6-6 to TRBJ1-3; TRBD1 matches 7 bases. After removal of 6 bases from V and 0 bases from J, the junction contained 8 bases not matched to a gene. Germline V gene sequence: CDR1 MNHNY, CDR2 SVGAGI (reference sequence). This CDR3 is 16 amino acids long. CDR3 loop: CASRKQGGFSGNTIYF. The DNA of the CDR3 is TGTGCCAGCAGGAAGCAGGGGGGATTCTCTGGAAACACCATATATTTT.